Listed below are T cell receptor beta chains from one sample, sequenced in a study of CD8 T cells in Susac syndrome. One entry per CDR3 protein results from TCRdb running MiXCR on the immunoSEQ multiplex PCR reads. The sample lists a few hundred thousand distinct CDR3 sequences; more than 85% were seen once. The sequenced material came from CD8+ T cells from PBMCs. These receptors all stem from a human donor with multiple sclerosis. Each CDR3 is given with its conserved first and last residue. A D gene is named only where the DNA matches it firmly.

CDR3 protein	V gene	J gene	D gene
CASSFGEGIAGAFF	TRBV27	TRBJ1-1	-
CASSESLFYGYTF	TRBV2	TRBJ1-2	-
CASSSQFDSDEQYF	TRBV11-1	TRBJ2-7	-
CASSPQGTTSSYNEQFF	TRBV3-1	TRBJ2-1	-
CASSRDGIASTDTQYF	TRBV12-3/TRBV12-4	TRBJ2-3	-
CASSVEGGGQGEQFF	TRBV9	TRBJ2-1	-
CASSLGRTGQPQHF	TRBV12-3/TRBV12-4	TRBJ1-5	-
CASSEEDGPPGLAGGSMIF	TRBV2	TRBJ2-1	TRBD2
CASSLAPFRDEQFF	TRBV7-2	TRBJ2-1	-
CASSVREADTQYF	TRBV19	TRBJ2-3	-
CASGLAGGTSEQYF	TRBV7-9	TRBJ2-7	TRBD2
CASSSRTGGNYYGYTF	TRBV13	TRBJ1-2	TRBD1
CASSQTEIGIEQYF	TRBV4-1	TRBJ2-7	-
CASSLSWGRDGYTF	TRBV5-1	TRBJ1-2	-
CASSSYGAPGELFF	TRBV5-1	TRBJ2-2	-
CASSPMGGLGEQFF	TRBV7-3	TRBJ2-1	-
CASSLSPRGRVYEQYF	TRBV27	TRBJ2-7	-
CASSFSGGISYEQYF	TRBV5-8	TRBJ2-7	-
CASGGTGLLDEQFF	TRBV28	TRBJ2-1	-
CASSRASGGAYNEQFF	TRBV4-1	TRBJ2-1	TRBD2
CATSSEGREQYF	TRBV15	TRBJ2-7	-
CASRTENSEQYF	TRBV7-9	TRBJ2-7	-
CASSLDSSQPQHF	TRBV7-9	TRBJ1-5	-
CASSETGGFNEKLFF	TRBV2	TRBJ1-4	-
CASSAPDTEAFF	TRBV9	TRBJ1-1	-
CAWRGVAGATLYEQYF	TRBV30	TRBJ2-7	TRBD2
CASSPPSGETQYF	TRBV7-9	TRBJ2-5	TRBD2
CASSPEGGSNEQYF	TRBV6-6	TRBJ2-7	TRBD2
CASSQAAVLNSGGELFF	TRBV7-7	TRBJ2-2	-
CASSDSRHSPLHF	TRBV7-9	TRBJ1-6	-
CASSLGTSGSTDTQYF	TRBV7-3	TRBJ2-3	TRBD2
CASSPLITSDEQFF	TRBV21-1	TRBJ2-1	-
CASSLTPGGGANVLTF	TRBV9	TRBJ2-6	TRBD1